Below, one T cell receptor (beta chain) is given with its context. This sample is part of a study of graft-versus-host responses after intestinal transplantation. The germline CDR1 and CDR2 sequences are SQVTM and ANQGSEA. V dropped 7 bases and J dropped 6; count of bases not matched to a gene: 4. This CDR3 contains 12 residues. The starting material, graft tissue, was processed to release intraepithelial and lamina propria lymphocytes. The method was immunoSEQ multiplex PCR; TCRdb's version includes in-frame clones alone and lacks a portion of them. The sample gives approximately 15,000 clones, 80% of which show up once; around a sixth is in the top ten.

The specimen comprised ileum tissue, sampled roughly 110 days after intestinal transplant. This sequence originates from a human patient who received an intestinal transplant, so some T cells may come from the graft donor. The chain recombines TRBV29-1 with TRBJ1-2; 11 nucleotides line up with TRBD1. The DNA for the CDR3 is TGCAGCGCCGGACAGGGGGCGAATGGCTACACCTTC. It encodes CSAGQGANGYTF.